Here is one T cell receptor beta chain with its context. CDR3 length: 14 residues. V was cut by 0 bases and J by 10 bases, with 13 bases left in between. Germline V gene data show CDR1 as SNHLY and CDR2 as FYNNEI. The entry originates in a study of control samples from healthy donors and cancer patients. TCRdb keeps only in-frame clones here, not all; method: immunoSEQ multiplex PCR. The sample records about 50,000 clones, approximately 95% being singletons. This sequence joins TRBV2 and TRBJ2-1; perhaps TRBD2 as D (5 bases). This clonotype was sampled from a woman aged 25-40 years in good health. The sequenced sample consisted of blood. CDR3 in amino acids: CASSEALRGREQFF. CDR3 in DNA: TGTGCCAGCAGTGAAGCGCTTCGGGGTAGGGAGCAGTTCTTC.